The next 12 T cell receptor beta chains were all read from a single sample in a study of control samples from healthy donors and cancer patients. TCRdb keeps only in-frame clones here, not all; method: immunoSEQ multiplex PCR. The profile shows about 160,000 clones, 94% of them singletons. The source material was PBMCs. These receptors were collected from a man between 60 and 70 years old with colorectal cancer.

The V call is TRBV19, the J call TRBJ1-1; TRBD1 might be the D (6 bases). The CDR3 sequence is 15 residues long. V was cut by 7 bases and J by 3 bases, with 18 bases left in between. Germline V gene lookup returns CDR1 LNHDA and CDR2 SQIVND (reference sequence). CDR3 loop: CASKGRGAGYTEAFF. The CDR3 nucleotides read TGTGCCAGTAAGGGACGGGGGGCAGGGTACACTGAAGCTTTCTTT.

This clone appeared a single time. CDR3 DNA sequence: TGTGCCTGTTCAACGGGTTTCAACACCGGGGAGCTGTTTTTT. Its protein product is CACSTGFNTGELFF. The chain recombines TRBV19 with TRBJ2-2; D is unresolved. Germline V lookup: CDR1 LNHDA, CDR2 SQIVND (reference sequence). V dropped 11 bases and J dropped 2 bases, with 15 bases sitting between them. The CDR3 length is 14 residues. The full variable domain, rest sourced from reference TRBV19 and TRBJ2-2, is DGGITQSPKYLFRKEGQNVTLSCEQNLNHDAMYWYRQDPGQGLRLIYYSQIVNDFQKGDIAEGYSVSREKKESFPLTVTSAQKNPTAFYLCACSTGFNTGELFFGEGSRLTVL.

Written as DNA, the CDR3 is TGCGCCAGCAGTGAGTTGGGGGGAAATCAGCCCCAGCATTTT. It codes for CASSELGGNQPQHF. The chain recombines TRBV10-2 with TRBJ1-5; tentatively, D is TRBD1 (5 bases). The CDR3 is 14 amino acids. The germline gives CDR1 WSHSY, CDR2 SAAADI. V gave up 1 base and J gave up 4 bases, with 8 bases separating them.

The chain is built from TRBV6-5 and TRBJ1-2; weak D call: TRBD1 (5 bases). The ends were cut back, 3 bases at V and 8 bases at J, with 10 bases in the middle. The length of the CDR3 is 12 residues. CDR1 MNHEY and CDR2 SVGAGI come from the germline V gene. The CDR3: CASSYGWDGYTF. The CDR3 bases are TGTGCCAGCAGTTATGGGTGGGACGGCTACACCTTC.

The J gene is TRBJ1-1, the V gene TRBV28; the D gene is possibly TRBD1 (6 bases). This CDR3 has 13 residues. V was shortened by 4 bases and J by 6 bases, with 12 bases between the two germline ends. Germline V lookup: CDR1 MDHEN, CDR2 SYDVKM. CDR3: CASSSIQGPEAFF. CDR3 bases: TGTGCCAGCAGTTCCATACAGGGACCTGAAGCTTTCTTT.

V gene TRBV7-2 combines with J gene TRBJ2-3; 8 nucleotides line up with TRBD2. V dropped 1 base and J dropped 3; count of bases not matched to a gene: 9. In germline, CDR1 is SGHTA, CDR2 FQGNSA. The CDR3 consists of 17 residues. The CDR3 loop reads CASSLVRGGPETDTQYF. The CDR3 DNA reads TGTGCCAGCAGCTTAGTCCGGGGGGGCCCCGAGACAGATACGCAGTATTTT.

This rearrangement joins TRBV3-1 (or the pseudogene TRBV3-2) to TRBJ1-3, with 7 bases aligning to TRBD1. There are 16 residues in the CDR3. Trimming at V came to 2 bases and at J to 0 bases, leaving 4 bases not matched to a gene. Germline CDR1 and CDR2: LGHDT and YNNKEL (reference sequence). The CDR3 DNA sequence: TGTGCCAGCAGCCAAACAGGGGCGAACTCTGGAAACACCATATATTTT. Protein: CASSQTGANSGNTIYF.

This clone was recorded only once. The chain is built from TRBV28 and TRBJ2-5; D gene ambiguous. V was clipped by 6 bases and J by 0 bases, with 11 bases between them. There are 14 residues in the CDR3. Germline CDR1 MDHEN, CDR2 SYDVKM. The CDR3 spells CASRRRRDQETQYF. The CDR3 bases are TGTGCCAGCAGAAGGAGACGGGACCAAGAGACCCAGTACTTC.

The genes are TRBV29-1 and TRBJ2-5, with 7 positions matching TRBD1. The CDR3 is made up of 14 amino acids. With V trimmed by 5 bases and J by 2 bases, 8 bases remained unmatched. Germline lookup yields CDR1 SQVTM and CDR2 ANQGSEA. CDR3 residues: CSVTRQGWQETQYF. The CDR3 nucleotides read TGCAGCGTTACCCGACAGGGATGGCAAGAGACCCAGTACTTC.

This rearrangement joins TRBV4-2 to TRBJ1-5; 9 bases match TRBD1. Germline trimming cut 1 base from V and 0 bases from J; bases unmatched to any gene: 10. There are 19 residues in the CDR3. Germline CDR1 reads LGHNA; CDR2 reads YNFKEQ. CDR3 region: CASSQALGQGVYSNQPQHF. CDR3 DNA sequence: TGTGCCAGCAGCCAAGCCTTGGGACAGGGAGTTTATAGCAATCAGCCCCAGCATTTT.

CDR3 residues: CASSPGRVGDEKLFF. For the CDR3, the DNA is TGTGCCAGCAGCCCCGGGAGGGTGGGCGATGAAAAACTGTTTTTT. V is TRBV7-9 and J is TRBJ1-4; D unresolved. V lost 5 bases, J lost 6 bases, and 16 bases lay in between. CDR3 length: 15 amino acids. CDR1 SEHNR and CDR2 FQNEAQ come from the germline V gene (reference sequence).

The chain is built from TRBV6-2 or TRBV6-3 and TRBJ1-2, with a tentative D call TRBD1 (5 bases). Germline V gene sequence: CDR1 MNHEY, CDR2 SVGEGT. The V gene lost 5 bases and the J gene lost 6 bases, with 13 bases spanning the gap. This CDR3 has 13 residues. This CDR3 reads CASSPGPRDGYTF. Here the CDR3 DNA reads TGTGCCAGCAGTCCGGGACCTCGGGATGGCTACACCTTC.